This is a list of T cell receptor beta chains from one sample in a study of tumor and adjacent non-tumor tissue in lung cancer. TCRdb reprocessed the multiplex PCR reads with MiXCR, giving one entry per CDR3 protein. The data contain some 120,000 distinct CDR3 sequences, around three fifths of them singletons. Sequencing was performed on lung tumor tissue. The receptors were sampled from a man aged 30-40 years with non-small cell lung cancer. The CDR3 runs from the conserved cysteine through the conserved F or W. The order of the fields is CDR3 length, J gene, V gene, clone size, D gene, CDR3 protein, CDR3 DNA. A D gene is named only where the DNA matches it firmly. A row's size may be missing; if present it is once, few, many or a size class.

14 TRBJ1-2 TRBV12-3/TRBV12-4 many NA CASIDTGRLGGYTF TGTGCCAGCATAGACACGGGGCGGCTGGGGGGCTACACCTTC
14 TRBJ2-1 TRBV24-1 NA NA CTTSAPEQGNEQFF TGTACCACCAGTGCCCCGGAACAGGGCAATGAGCAGTTCTTC
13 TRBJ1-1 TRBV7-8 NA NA CVRSPTGHIEAFF TGTGTCAGGAGCCCCACAGGGCACATTGAAGCTTTCTTT
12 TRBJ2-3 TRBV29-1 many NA CSVLPNTDTQYF TGCAGCGTGCTCCCTAACACAGATACGCAGTATTTT
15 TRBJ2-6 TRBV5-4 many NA CASSWSNSGANVLTF TGTGCCAGCAGCTGGTCGAACTCTGGGGCCAACGTCCTGACTTTC
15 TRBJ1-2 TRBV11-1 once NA CASSPNYGSIKGFTF TGTGCCAGCAGCCCAAATTATGGGTCGATCAAAGGCTTCACCTTC
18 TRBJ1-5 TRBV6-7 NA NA CARSYSRKMDSSNQPQHF TGTGCCCGCAGTTACTCGAGGAAAATGGACTCCAGCAATCAGCCCCAGCATTTT
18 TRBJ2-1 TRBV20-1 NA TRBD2 CSVTGGLAGVSSYNEQFF TGCAGTGTTACTGGGGGCCTAGCGGGGGTGAGCTCCTACAATGAGCAGTTCTTC
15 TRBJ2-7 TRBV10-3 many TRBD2 CAISESSGGPGEQYF TGTGCCATCAGTGAGTCTAGCGGGGGGCCTGGCGAGCAGTACTTC
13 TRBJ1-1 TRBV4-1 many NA CASSQDGVAEAFF TGCGCCAGCAGCCAAGACGGTGTCGCTGAAGCTTTCTTT
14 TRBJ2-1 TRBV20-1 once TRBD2 CSASSAGGYNVQFF TGCAGCGCTAGCTCCGCGGGAGGGTACAATGTGCAATTCTTC
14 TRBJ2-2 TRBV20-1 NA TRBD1 CIASRDRITGELFF TGCATTGCTAGCCGGGACAGGATCACCGGGGAGCTGTTTTTT
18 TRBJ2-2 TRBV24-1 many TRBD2 CATSRRAGTRDFPGELFF TGTGCCACCAGTCGTCGAGCCGGGACTAGAGATTTCCCCGGGGAGCTGTTTTTT
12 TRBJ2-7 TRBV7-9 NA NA CAGSTGWLKQCF TGTGCCGGCAGCACCGGGTGGCTCAAGCAGTGCTTC
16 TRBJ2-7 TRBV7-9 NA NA CASSSGDLAAYYEQYF TGTGCCAGCAGCTCAGGGGACCTAGCGGCGTACTACGAGCAGTACTTC
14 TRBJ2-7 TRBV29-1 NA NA CSVAFGTEASEQYW NA